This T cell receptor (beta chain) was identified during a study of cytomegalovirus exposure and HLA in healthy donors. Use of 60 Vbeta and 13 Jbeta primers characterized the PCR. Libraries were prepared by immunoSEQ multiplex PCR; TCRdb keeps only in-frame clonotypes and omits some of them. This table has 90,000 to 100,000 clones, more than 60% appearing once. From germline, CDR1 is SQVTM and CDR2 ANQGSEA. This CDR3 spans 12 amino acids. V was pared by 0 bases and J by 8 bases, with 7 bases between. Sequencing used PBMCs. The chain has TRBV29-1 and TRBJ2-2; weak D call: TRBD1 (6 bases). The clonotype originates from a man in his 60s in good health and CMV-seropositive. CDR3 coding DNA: TGCAGCGTTGAAGACAGGGGAGGGGAGCTGTTTTTT. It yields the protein CSVEDRGGELFF.